These 29 T cell receptor beta chains came from one sample sequenced in a study of cytomegalovirus exposure and HLA in healthy donors. The PCR employed 60 Vbeta primers together with 13 Jbeta primers. Repertoires were generated with immunoSEQ multiplex PCR, while TCRdb's copy carries only in-frame clones and drops some. The repertoire holds some 62,000 clones, around 87% seen once, with roughly 1.4% in the top ten. Sequencing was carried out using PBMCs. The receptors stem from a man between 18 and 29 years old in good health and CMV-seronegative.

This clone has just a few counts. The chain couples TRBV7-9 to TRBJ2-3; 9 bases align to TRBD2. Germline CDR1 SEHNR, CDR2 FQNEAQ (reference sequence). V lost 6 bases to trimming and J lost 3 bases; unmatched junction nucleotides: 7. There are 15 residues in the CDR3. The CDR3, as DNA: TGTGCCAGCAGACCCGGGACTAGCAGTACAGATACGCAGTATTTT. It codes for CASRPGTSSTDTQYF.

The chain is built from TRBV5-4 and TRBJ2-1; D is perhaps TRBD1 (7 bases). The germline gives CDR1 SGHNT, CDR2 YYREEE (reference sequence). V dropped 3 bases and J dropped 4 bases, with 17 bases sitting between them. CDR3 size: 16 residues. The CDR3 protein is CASSYQGRGEYNEQFF. CDR3 nucleotides: TGTGCCAGCAGCTATCAAGGCAGGGGGGAGTACAATGAGCAGTTCTTC.

This chain uses TRBV29-1 with TRBJ2-7; no definite D call. The CDR3 extends over 13 amino acids. The V end was cut by 4 bases, the J end by 0 bases, with 10 bases between. The germline CDR1 and CDR2 sequences are SQVTM and ANQGSEA. The CDR3 region has the DNA TGCAGCGTTGTGCAGGCGACCTCCTACGAGCAGTACTTC. Its protein is CSVVQATSYEQYF.

V usage is TRBV14 and J usage is TRBJ2-5; a possible D gene is TRBD1 (5 bases). Trimming pared 2 bases from V and 7 bases from J, leaving 11 bases between. CDR1 is SGHDN, CDR2 FVKESK, per germline. This CDR3 region has 13 residues. CDR3 residues: CASSQTLQGTQYF. The DNA of the CDR3 is TGTGCCAGCAGCCAAACACTCCAGGGGACCCAGTACTTC.

This clone was observed once. V and J are TRBV7-8 and TRBJ1-1; no firm D call. The CDR3 is made up of 13 amino acids. Germline V gene data show CDR1 as SGHVS and CDR2 as FQNEAQ. Trimming took 1 base from V and 6 from J, leaving 9 bases between them. The CDR3 DNA sequence: TGTGCCAGCAGCTTAGGAGTGGGCGCTGAAGCTTTCTTT. Protein sequence: CASSLGVGAEAFF.

This chain joins TRBV28 and TRBJ2-7; 9 nucleotides align to TRBD1. After removal of 5 bases from V and 3 bases from J, the junction contained 8 bases not matched to a gene. The CDR3 is 15 amino acids. Germline CDR1 and CDR2: MDHEN and SYDVKM. The CDR3 sequence: CASSPRDRVDYEQYF. Here the CDR3 DNA reads TGTGCCAGCAGTCCCCGGGACAGGGTTGACTACGAGCAGTACTTC.

This clone occurred a few times. The chain employs TRBV4-1 and TRBJ1-5; D perhaps matches TRBD1 (6 bases). Between the trimmed V and J ends, which lost 6 bases and 3 bases, there was a span of 9 bases. Germline-derived CDR1 and CDR2 are MGHRA and YSYEKL. This CDR3 has 13 residues. The CDR3 sequence: CASRRDNNQPQHF. The CDR3 DNA reads as TGCGCCAGCAGACGGGACAACAATCAGCCCCAGCATTTT.

This chain links TRBV6-1 with TRBJ2-2; D may be TRBD2 (6 bases). CDR1 and CDR2 (germline): MNHNS, SASEGT. V lost 0 bases and J lost 5, with 10 bases in between. The CDR3 is 15 amino acids. CDR3 in amino acids: CASSEAAGTTGELFF. The CDR3 bases are TGTGCCAGCAGTGAAGCCGCCGGGACTACCGGGGAGCTGTTTTTT.

CDR3 residues: CASSNAGGNEQFF. CDR3 in DNA: TGTGCCAGTAGTAACGCAGGGGGCAATGAGCAGTTCTTC. This chain connects TRBV19 to TRBJ2-1; 7 positions agree with TRBD1. The CDR3 runs to 13 residues. V gave up 4 bases and J gave up 6 bases; unmatched junction bases: 3. Germline CDR1 LNHDA, CDR2 SQIVND (reference sequence).

This clone has a handful of counts. This sequence joins TRBV4-2 and TRBJ2-2; 11 nucleotides align to TRBD2. V gave up 0 bases and J gave up 6 bases; unmatched junction bases: 0. CDR1 LGHNA and CDR2 YNFKEQ come from the germline V gene. CDR3 length: 15 residues. CDR3 region: CASSQDSGGAGELFF. The CDR3 DNA sequence: TGTGCCAGCAGCCAAGATAGCGGGGGGGCCGGGGAGCTGTTTTTT.

This clone has only one observation. V and J are TRBV28 and TRBJ1-2; perhaps TRBD1 as D (5 bases). Germline CDR1 reads MDHEN; CDR2 reads SYDVKM. The CDR3 sequence is 14 residues long. V was cut by 6 bases and J by 4 bases, with 15 bases left in between. The CDR3 loop is CASRGRGGTYGYTF. The CDR3 coding sequence is TGTGCCAGCAGGGGGCGCGGGGGAACCTATGGCTACACCTTC.

The genes are TRBV30 and TRBJ1-2; D gene ambiguous. The CDR3 runs 14 residues. From germline, CDR1 is GTSNPN and CDR2 SVGIG (reference sequence). The V end lost 5 bases, the J end lost 4 bases, and 17 bases lay between the germline ends. CDR3 sequence reads: CAWSPYPEGYGYTF. For the CDR3, the DNA is TGTGCCTGGTCACCATACCCGGAGGGCTATGGCTACACCTTC.

The genes are TRBV7-8 and TRBJ1-2, with D maybe TRBD1 (6 bases). Trimming cost V 8 bases and J 8 bases, with 21 bases left between them. CDR1 is SGHVS, CDR2 FQNEAQ, per germline. This CDR3 has 14 residues. CDR3 coding DNA: TGTGCCAGCGTCCCCTCGGGGGGCCGAGGGGGCTACACCTTC. The encoded protein is CASVPSGGRGGYTF.

The chain has TRBV6-5 and TRBJ2-7; D call uncertain. In germline, CDR1 is MNHEY, CDR2 SVGAGI. CDR3 size: 14 residues. Trimming took off 0 bases at V and 3 bases at J, with 9 bases between the two ends. The CDR3 bases are TGTGCCAGCAGTTACTCGAACCCCGGCTACGAGCAGTACTTC. Its protein is CASSYSNPGYEQYF.

This clone has a single count. This sequence joins TRBV10-3 and TRBJ2-1, with D possibly TRBD1 on 5 matching bases. The CDR3 has 16 amino acids. V was shortened by 3 bases and J by 3 bases, with 15 bases between the two germline ends. From germline, CDR1 is ENHRY and CDR2 SYGVKD. The CDR3 coding sequence is TGTGCCATCAGTGAAGGGGAAGGGATGGGCTACAATGAGCAGTTCTTC. As protein: CAISEGEGMGYNEQFF.

This clone was detected a few times. V and J are TRBV4-1 and TRBJ1-1; 7 nucleotides line up with TRBD1. The CDR3 sequence is 13 residues long. Germline V lookup: CDR1 MGHRA, CDR2 YSYEKL. Trimming cost V 6 bases and J 3 bases; bases outside gene matches: 4. CDR3 in amino acids: CASRRTGDTEAFF. CDR3 coding DNA: TGCGCCAGCAGACGTACAGGGGACACTGAAGCTTTCTTT.

Only a few counts were recorded for this clone. V is TRBV10-1 and J is TRBJ1-2; 9 positions match TRBD1. This CDR3 is 14 amino acids long. The germline gives CDR1 WNHNN, CDR2 SYGVQD (reference sequence). After removal of 2 bases from V and 8 bases from J, the junction contained 6 bases not matched to a gene. CDR3 loop: CASSERPGTGGYTF. The CDR3 nucleotides read TGCGCCAGCAGTGAGCGTCCCGGGACAGGGGGCTACACCTTC.

This chain connects TRBV19 to TRBJ2-4; D is possibly TRBD2 (5 bases). The CDR3 loop spans 14 amino acids. Germline CDR1 is LNHDA and CDR2 is SQIVND (reference sequence). V dropped 10 bases and J dropped 0 bases, with 13 bases sitting between them. The CDR3: CATRTSLAKNIQYF. In DNA form, the CDR3 reads TGTGCCACGCGGACTTCACTAGCCAAAAACATTCAGTACTTC. The full variable domain, rest sourced from reference TRBV19 and TRBJ2-4, is DGGITQSPKYLFRKEGQNVTLSCEQNLNHDAMYWYRQDPGQGLRLIYYSQIVNDFQKGDIAEGYSVSREKKESFPLTVTSAQKNPTAFYLCATRTSLAKNIQYFGAGTRLSVL.

The rearrangement uses TRBV6-1 and TRBJ2-2; no firm D call. Trimming took 8 bases from V and 1 from J, leaving 5 bases between them. The germline CDR1 and CDR2 sequences are MNHNS and SASEGT. The CDR3 consists of 12 residues. The CDR3 nucleotides are TGTGCCAGCCCTAAGAACACCGGGGAGCTGTTTTTT. It yields the protein CASPKNTGELFF.

The rearrangement joins TRBV18 to TRBJ1-2; TRBD1 matches at 7 bases. CDR3 size: 16 residues. The V and J ends lost 3 bases and 5 bases, in that order; junction bases with no gene match: 12. CDR1 and CDR2 (germline): KGHSH, LQKENI. The CDR3 DNA is TGTGCCAGCTCACCCGACGAGGGGGCTCGTAGATATGGCTACACCTTC. Encoded protein: CASSPDEGARRYGYTF.

This clone was seen a single time. J is TRBJ1-1 and V is TRBV9; D gene ambiguous. V gave up 4 bases and J gave up 5 bases, with 9 bases separating them. Germline CDR1 is SGDLS and CDR2 is YYNGEE. The CDR3 is made up of 12 amino acids. The CDR3 DNA follows: TGTGCCAGCAGCCCCCGGGAAACTGAAGCTTTCTTT. Its translation: CASSPRETEAFF.

The V and J genes are TRBV7-9 and TRBJ2-7; D gene unclear. In germline, CDR1 is SEHNR, CDR2 FQNEAQ (reference sequence). There are 13 residues in the CDR3. Trimming took 2 bases from V and 6 from J, leaving 11 bases between them. CDR3 nucleotide sequence: TGTGCCAGCAGCTTACCCTCCTCTCCCGAGCAGTACTTC. Translating it yields CASSLPSSPEQYF.

The chain joins TRBV4-1 to TRBJ1-6; TRBD1 matches 7 bases. The CDR3 sequence is 14 residues long. The V gene end was trimmed by 0 bases and the J gene end by 14 bases; junction bases not matched to a gene: 7. Germline CDR1 reads MGHRA; CDR2 reads YSYEKL. The CDR3 coding sequence is TGCGCCAGCAGCCAAGAGGGGACAGCCTCAGCCCTCCACTTT. Amino acid sequence: CASSQEGTASALHF.

V usage is TRBV7-9 and J usage is TRBJ1-4; D might be TRBD1 (6 bases). V dropped 5 bases and J dropped 4 bases, with 14 bases sitting between them. This CDR3 has 15 residues. From germline, CDR1 is SEHNR and CDR2 FQNEAQ (reference sequence). The CDR3 loop is CASSTTGSLNEKLFF. DNA of the CDR3: TGTGCCAGCAGCACCACAGGGTCACTTAATGAAAAACTGTTTTTT.

The chain joins TRBV6-5 to TRBJ1-2, with 7 nucleotides matching TRBD1. V dropped 8 bases and J dropped 3; count of bases not matched to a gene: 6. The CDR3 loop spans 13 amino acids. The germline gives CDR1 MNHEY, CDR2 SVGAGI. CDR3 nucleotides: TGTGCCAGCTACGACAGGGACCACTATGGCTACACCTTC. It codes for CASYDRDHYGYTF.

V usage is TRBV9 and J usage is TRBJ1-3; D unresolved. This CDR3 region has 15 residues. V was trimmed by 3 bases and J by 0 bases, leaving 10 bases between them. Germline V gene data show CDR1 as SGDLS and CDR2 as YYNGEE. The CDR3 sequence is CASSGPGASGNTIYF. The CDR3, as DNA: TGTGCCAGCAGCGGTCCGGGAGCCTCTGGAAACACCATATATTTT.

The chain couples TRBV18 to TRBJ2-5; 8 nucleotides align to TRBD2. The CDR3 contains 13 residues. The J segment lost 5 bases and the V segment lost 1 base, leaving 0 bases of the junction unmatched. Germline-derived CDR1 and CDR2 are KGHSH and LQKENI. The chain's CDR3 is CASSPRGRETQYF. The CDR3 DNA is TGTGCCAGCTCACCACGCGGGAGGGAGACCCAGTACTTC.

The V call is TRBV30, the J call TRBJ2-3; tentative D call: TRBD1 (5 bases). V shed 1 base and J shed 0 bases, with 8 bases lying between them. CDR3 length equals 14 residues. CDR1 and CDR2 (germline): GTSNPN, SVGIG (reference sequence). The CDR3, as DNA: TGTGCCTGGAGTGAGGGGCTTAGCACAGATACGCAGTATTTT. Translation: CAWSEGLSTDTQYF.

This clone came up a few times. The J gene is TRBJ1-5, the V gene TRBV27, with 8 bases lining up with TRBD1. This CDR3 contains 15 residues. J was trimmed by 6 bases and V by 5 bases; bases with no gene match: 9. Germline CDR1 MNHEY, CDR2 SMNVEV (reference sequence). The CDR3 nucleotides are TGTGCCAGCAGTCCCCGGACAGGGACTTTTCAGCCCCAGCATTTT. Protein: CASSPRTGTFQPQHF.